This note documents a single T cell receptor (beta chain) sequence. One junction end disagrees with the germline gene, perhaps due to a read error. In germline, CDR1 is DFQATT, CDR2 SNEGSKA (reference sequence). The CDR3 is 11 amino acids. The record originates from a study of control samples from healthy donors and cancer patients. The repertoire was sequenced with immunoSEQ multiplex PCR; TCRdb's copy has only in-frame clones and lacks some. The sample carries 130,000 to 150,000 clones, 75% to 95% recorded once. The sequencing sample was made of blood. This rearrangement joins TRBV20-1 to TRBJ2-7; weak D call: TRBD1 (6 bases). The sequence derives from a man younger than 40 in good health. The CDR3 protein is CSASTYGTLAF. The CDR3 nucleotides are TGCAGTGCTAGTACCTACGGGACACTTGCCTTC.